The 24 T cell receptor beta chains in this list originate from one sample, sequenced in a study of shared clonotypes between healthy human individuals. Naive CD8 isolation took CD45RO-negative cells positively selected for CCR7 and excluded terminally differentiated effector memory CD45RA+ cells. Assay used: immunoSEQ multiplex PCR; TCRdb lists only in-frame clones, some missing. The repertoire holds 2 million to 2.5 million clones, with about 95% as singletons. Sequenced input: naive CD8+ T cells sorted from blood. The receptors stem from a man aged 18 to 29 in good health.

The rearrangement joins TRBV5-8 to TRBJ2-7; D is undetermined. V was clipped by 2 bases and J by 1 base, with 10 bases between them. Germline V gene data show CDR1 as SGHTS and CDR2 as YDEGEE. The CDR3 sequence is 14 residues long. The CDR3 DNA sequence: TGTGCCAGCAGCTTTCTAGTACCATCCTACGAGCAGTACTTC. It yields the protein CASSFLVPSYEQYF.

The chain has TRBV29-1 and TRBJ1-2; TRBD1 agrees at 7 bases. The J segment lost 5 bases and the V segment lost 3 bases, leaving 6 bases of the junction unmatched. The length of the CDR3 is 13 residues. Germline values: CDR1 SQVTM, CDR2 ANQGSEA. CDR3 coding DNA: TGCAGCGTTGAGTTTGCAGGGGGTTATGGCTACACCTTC. It specifies CSVEFAGGYGYTF.

The CDR3 here is CASSPTGLNEKLFF. The DNA of the CDR3 is TGTGCCAGCAGCCCGACAGGCCTTAATGAAAAACTGTTTTTT. The chain uses TRBV6-5 and TRBJ1-4; possible D gene TRBD1, 6 bases. Germline CDR1 and CDR2: MNHEY and SVGAGI. The CDR3 length is 14 residues. Trimming shortened V by 6 bases and J by 4 bases, and 12 bases separated the two germline ends.

The chain has TRBV30 and TRBJ2-5, with D uncertain. Between the trimmed V and J ends, which lost 0 bases and 0 bases, there was a span of 5 bases. The germline V gene encodes CDR1 GTSNPN and CDR2 SVGIG (reference sequence). The CDR3 loop spans 13 amino acids. The CDR3 reads CAWSVSNQETQYF. As DNA, the CDR3 is TGTGCCTGGAGTGTATCTAACCAAGAGACCCAGTACTTC.

In regard to this clone: The same CDR3 is also encoded by other DNA sequences in this sample. The chain carries TRBV5-4 and TRBJ1-1; TRBD1 matches 10 bases. The CDR3 is made up of 15 amino acids. V was clipped by 0 bases and J by 5 bases; unmatched bases: 4. Germline V gives CDR1 SGHNT, CDR2 YYREEE (reference sequence). The CDR3 reads CASSLGDRGNTEAFF. CDR3 bases: TGTGCCAGCAGCTTGGGGGACAGGGGAAATACTGAAGCTTTCTTT.

The chain has TRBV5-4 and TRBJ2-7; D is unclear. Trimming shortened V by 4 bases and J by 3 bases, and 14 bases separated the two germline ends. The CDR3 extends over 14 amino acids. Germline CDR1 SGHNT, CDR2 YYREEE (reference sequence). CDR3 protein: CASSPADKGYEQYF. In DNA form, the CDR3 reads TGTGCCAGCAGCCCGGCCGATAAGGGCTACGAGCAGTACTTC.

V is TRBV13 and J is TRBJ2-1; 11 nucleotides line up with TRBD2. J lost 6 bases, V lost 5 bases, and 6 bases had no gene match. CDR3 length: 15 amino acids. Germline CDR1 is PRHDT and CDR2 is FYEKMQ (reference sequence). The CDR3, as DNA: TGTGCCAGCAGCGCACTAGCGGGAGAAACCAATGAGCAGTTCTTC. This encodes CASSALAGETNEQFF.

The chain couples TRBV7-6 to TRBJ2-2; D is possibly TRBD2 (6 bases). Trimming cost V 4 bases and J 4 bases, with 16 bases left between them. CDR3 length: 16 amino acids. Germline V CDR1 and CDR2: SGHVS, FNYEAQ. The CDR3 is CASSSGGTVSTGELFF. The CDR3 nucleotides read TGTGCCAGCAGCTCCGGGGGAACAGTGAGCACCGGGGAGCTGTTTTTT.

The chain has TRBV4-2 and TRBJ2-5; D gene uncertain. V shed 0 bases and J shed 2 bases, with 13 bases lying between them. The CDR3 totals 16 residues. Germline-derived CDR1 and CDR2 are LGHNA and YNFKEQ. CDR3 nucleotide sequence: TGTGCCAGCAGCCAAGAGGTGTCTTCCAGTCAAGAGACCCAGTACTTC. It specifies CASSQEVSSSQETQYF.

The V call is TRBV28, the J call TRBJ2-5; possibly TRBD2 for D (5 bases). From germline, CDR1 is MDHEN and CDR2 SYDVKM. With 6 bases removed from V and 0 bases from J, the gap between germline ends came to 8 bases. CDR3 length: 13 amino acids. CDR3 amino acids: CASRKRNQETQYF. Written as DNA, the CDR3 is TGTGCCAGCAGAAAGCGGAACCAAGAGACCCAGTACTTC.

Regarding this clone: The same CDR3 also results from other DNA sequences found in this sample. The rearrangement uses TRBV19 and TRBJ1-1; TRBD1 might be the D (5 bases). The CDR3 consists of 12 residues. Germline V gene lookup returns CDR1 LNHDA and CDR2 SQIVND (reference sequence). Trimming removed 5 bases from V and 4 bases from J, with 8 bases in between. CDR3 DNA: TGTGCCAGTAGTCCCGGGGGCACTGAAGCTTTCTTT. This gives the protein CASSPGGTEAFF.

The chain has TRBV27 and TRBJ2-7; 7 nucleotides match TRBD2. The germline V gene has CDR1 MNHEY and CDR2 SMNVEV (reference sequence). The CDR3 sequence is 14 residues long. V gave up 6 bases and J gave up 5 bases; unmatched junction bases: 10. The CDR3 nucleotides are TGTGCCAGCAGCCGCCTGGGGGGGGACCACGAGCAGTACTTC. Translated, it gives CASSRLGGDHEQYF.

V is TRBV2 and J is TRBJ2-5; 9 bases are a match to TRBD2. Germline V gives CDR1 SNHLY, CDR2 FYNNEI. This CDR3 spans 18 amino acids. J gave up 4 bases and V 2 bases, and 14 bases lay outside the gene matches. The CDR3 bases are TGTGCCAGCAGTGAACCTTTGGCGGGAGGGCCGTGGGCAGAGACCCAGTACTTC. Translated, it gives CASSEPLAGGPWAETQYF. Together with reference TRBV2 and TRBJ2-5, the CDR3 gives the full variable domain: EPEVTQTPSHQVTQMGQEVILRCVPISNHLYFYWYRQILGQKVEFLVSFYNNEISEKSEIFDDQFSVERPDGSNFTLKIRSTKLEDSAMYFCASSEPLAGGPWAETQYFGPGTRLLVL.

The chain uses TRBV5-1 and TRBJ2-1, with a possible D match to TRBD2 (5 bases). Trimming stripped 5 bases from V and 4 bases from J, with 10 bases between. Germline assignment: CDR1 SGHRS and CDR2 YFSETQ. This CDR3 spans 13 amino acids. The CDR3 coding sequence is TGCGCCAGCAGTCGGGAAGATTACAATGAGCAGTTCTTC. Residues: CASSREDYNEQFF.

The sample holds one count of this clone. The chain combines TRBV4-3 with TRBJ1-4; 8 bases match TRBD1. The CDR3 consists of 16 residues. Germline assignment: CDR1 LGHNA and CDR2 YSLEER. V lost 0 bases and J lost 6; bases outside the gene matches: 6. In DNA, the CDR3 is TGCGCCAGCAGCCAAGATGTTTCGACAGGGGATGAAAAACTGTTTTTT. It is translated as CASSQDVSTGDEKLFF.

There are a few counts of this clone. Other DNA sequences from this sample encode an identical CDR3 as well. The V call is TRBV11-2, the J call TRBJ2-7; possibly TRBD1 for D (6 bases). V lost 1 base, J lost 0 bases, and 7 bases lay in between. The CDR3 sequence is 14 residues long. Germline V lookup: CDR1 SGHAT, CDR2 FQNNGV. The CDR3, as DNA: TGTGCCAGCAGCTTAGCAGGGGACTCCTACGAGCAGTACTTC. It encodes CASSLAGDSYEQYF.

The chain combines TRBV27 with TRBJ2-2; 10 nucleotides match TRBD1. CDR3 length: 14 amino acids. Per germline, CDR1 MNHEY and CDR2 SMNVEV (reference sequence). V lost 6 bases to trimming and J lost 7 bases; unmatched junction nucleotides: 5. The CDR3 is CASSWGQGNGELFF. As DNA, the CDR3 is TGTGCCAGCAGCTGGGGACAGGGGAACGGGGAGCTGTTTTTT.

The genes are TRBV6-5 and TRBJ2-7; no firm D call. Germline V lookup: CDR1 MNHEY, CDR2 SVGAGI. Trimming took 4 bases from V and 3 from J, leaving 10 bases between them. The CDR3 runs 13 residues. CDR3 loop: CASSFSVFYEQYF. The CDR3 nucleotides read TGTGCCAGCAGTTTCAGCGTTTTCTACGAGCAGTACTTC.

V usage is TRBV7-6 and J usage is TRBJ2-2; 10 bases fit TRBD2. V was clipped by 5 bases and J by 6 bases; unmatched bases: 12. This CDR3 region has 17 residues. The germline CDR1 and CDR2 sequences are SGHVS and FNYEAQ. Here the CDR3 DNA reads TGTGCCAGCAGCCCTGCGCTAGCGGGGGTGATACCCGGGGAGCTGTTTTTT. This gives the protein CASSPALAGVIPGELFF.

The chain employs TRBV28 and TRBJ1-5; tentative D call: TRBD1 (5 bases). CDR1 and CDR2 from the germline V gene are MDHEN and SYDVKM. The CDR3 contains 16 residues. The V and J ends lost 2 bases and 2 bases respectively, with 13 bases between them. The CDR3 protein is CASSLATGRGNQPQHF. The CDR3 DNA reads as TGTGCCAGCAGTTTAGCTACAGGCAGGGGCAATCAGCCCCAGCATTTT.

The chain uses TRBV6-4 and TRBJ1-4; D remains ambiguous. The CDR3 spans 12 residues. Per the germline V gene, CDR1 is MRHNA and CDR2 is SNTAGT. V was clipped by 6 bases and J by 8 bases, with 10 bases between them. The CDR3 DNA reads TGTGCCAGCAGCCGGGAAGGGGAAAAACTGTTTTTT. Translated: CASSREGEKLFF.

V gene TRBV10-3 combines with J gene TRBJ2-5; D is perhaps TRBD2 (6 bases). The CDR3 has 13 amino acids. The germline gives CDR1 ENHRY, CDR2 SYGVKD. Trimming removed 0 bases from V and 11 bases from J, with 13 bases in between. The CDR3 region is CAISESIIREQYF. The CDR3 DNA sequence: TGTGCCATCAGTGAGTCCATCATACGGGAGCAGTACTTC.

This clone was detected once. Other DNA sequences from this sample encode an identical CDR3 as well. The V call is TRBV7-2, the J call TRBJ1-3; D not certain. The CDR3 is made up of 15 amino acids. Germline CDR1 is SGHTA and CDR2 is FQGNSA. V was cut by 5 bases and J by 0 bases, with 11 bases left in between. The CDR3 region has the DNA TGTGCCAGCAGCCCGGACGGGAGCTCTGGAAACACCATATATTTT. This codes for CASSPDGSSGNTIYF.

The rearrangement links TRBV4-1 to TRBJ2-1; tentatively, D is TRBD2 (7 bases). The CDR3 spans 14 residues. CDR1 is MGHRA and CDR2 is YSYEKL in the germline V gene. Deletions cut 5 bases from V and 5 bases from J, with 13 bases between. Here the CDR3 DNA reads TGCGCCAGCAGCTTAGGGGGAGGGGACAATGAGCAGTTCTTC. This codes for CASSLGGGDNEQFF.